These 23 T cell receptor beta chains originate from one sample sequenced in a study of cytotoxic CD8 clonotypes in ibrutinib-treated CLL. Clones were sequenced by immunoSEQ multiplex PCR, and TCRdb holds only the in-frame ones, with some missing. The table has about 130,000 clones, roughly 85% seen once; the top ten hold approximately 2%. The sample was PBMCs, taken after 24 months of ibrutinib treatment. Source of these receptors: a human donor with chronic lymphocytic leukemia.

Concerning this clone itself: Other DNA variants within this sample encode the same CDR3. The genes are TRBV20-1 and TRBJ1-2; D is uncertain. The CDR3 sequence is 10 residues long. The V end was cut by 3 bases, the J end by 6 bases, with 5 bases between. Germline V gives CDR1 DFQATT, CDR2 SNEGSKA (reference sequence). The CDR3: CSASSNGYTF. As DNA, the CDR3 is TGCAGTGCTAGCTCAAATGGCTACACCTTC.

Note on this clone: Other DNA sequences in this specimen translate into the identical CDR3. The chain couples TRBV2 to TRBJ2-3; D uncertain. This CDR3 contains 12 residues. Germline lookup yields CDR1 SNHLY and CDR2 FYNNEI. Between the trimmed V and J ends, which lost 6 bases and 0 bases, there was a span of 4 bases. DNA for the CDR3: TGTGCCAGCAGCGCTAGCACAGATACGCAGTATTTT. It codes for CASSASTDTQYF.

Here the CDR3 DNA reads TGTGCCAGCAGCCGAGGTTTGGGACTAGCGCGAAATGAGCAGTTCTTC. Translated: CASSRGLGLARNEQFF. This chain links TRBV9 with TRBJ2-1; TRBD2 aligns across 10 bases. Germline V lookup: CDR1 SGDLS, CDR2 YYNGEE. CDR3 length equals 16 residues. With V trimmed by 4 bases and J by 7 bases, 11 bases remained unmatched.

The CDR3 here is CASSLWAPGSSYNEQFF. CDR3 DNA sequence: TGTGCCAGCAGTTTATGGGCCCCGGGGAGCTCCTACAATGAGCAGTTCTTC. The chain employs TRBV28 and TRBJ2-1; D might be TRBD2 (5 bases). This CDR3 is built from 17 residues. Trimming stripped 0 bases from V and 0 bases from J, with 12 bases between. Germline CDR1 MDHEN, CDR2 SYDVKM.

CDR3 bases: TGTGCCACCAGCAGACCGGGACAGGGGAGGAATGAGCAGTTCTTC. Amino acids: CATSRPGQGRNEQFF. This rearrangement joins TRBV15 to TRBJ2-1; TRBD1 aligns across 10 bases. The ends lost 2 bases at V and 7 bases at J; junction bases unmatched: 5. This CDR3 has 15 residues. CDR1 is LNHNV and CDR2 is YYDKDF in the germline V gene (reference sequence).

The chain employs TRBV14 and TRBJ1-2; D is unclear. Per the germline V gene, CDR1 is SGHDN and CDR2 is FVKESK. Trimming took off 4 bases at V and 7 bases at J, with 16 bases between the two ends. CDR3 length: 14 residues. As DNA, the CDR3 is TGTGCCAGCAGCCTATCAACCCTCGGGAGTGGCTACACCTTC. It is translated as CASSLSTLGSGYTF.

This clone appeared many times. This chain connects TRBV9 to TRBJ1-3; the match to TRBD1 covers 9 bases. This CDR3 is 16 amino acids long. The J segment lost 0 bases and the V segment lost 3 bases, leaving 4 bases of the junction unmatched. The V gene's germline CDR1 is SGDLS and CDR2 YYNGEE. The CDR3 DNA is TGTGCCAGCAGCGGAACAGGGGGCGCCTCTGGAAACACCATATATTTT. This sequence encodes CASSGTGGASGNTIYF.

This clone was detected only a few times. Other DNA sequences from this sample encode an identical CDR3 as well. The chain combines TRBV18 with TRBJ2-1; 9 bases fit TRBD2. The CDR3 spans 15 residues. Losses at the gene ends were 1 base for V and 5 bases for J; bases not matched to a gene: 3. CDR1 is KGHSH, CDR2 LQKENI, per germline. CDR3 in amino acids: CASSPLAGDDNEQFF. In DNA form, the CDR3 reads TGTGCCAGCTCACCACTAGCGGGGGATGACAATGAGCAGTTCTTC.

CDR3 region: CASSPPGRQGGTEQYF. CDR3 DNA sequence: TGTGCCAGCTCACCACCGGGGAGACAGGGGGGAACGGAGCAGTACTTC. The rearrangement uses TRBV18 and TRBJ2-7; 9 bases agree with TRBD1. CDR3 size: 16 residues. Trimming took 0 bases from V and 7 from J; bases not matched to a gene: 10. Germline V gene lookup returns CDR1 KGHSH and CDR2 LQKENI. The whole variable domain, remainder taken from reference TRBV18 and TRBJ2-7, is NAGVMQNPRHLVRRRGQEARLRCSPMKGHSHVYWYRQLPEEGLKFMVYLQKENIIDESGMPKERFSAEFPKEGPSILRIQQVVRGDSAAYFCASSPPGRQGGTEQYFGPGTRLTVT.

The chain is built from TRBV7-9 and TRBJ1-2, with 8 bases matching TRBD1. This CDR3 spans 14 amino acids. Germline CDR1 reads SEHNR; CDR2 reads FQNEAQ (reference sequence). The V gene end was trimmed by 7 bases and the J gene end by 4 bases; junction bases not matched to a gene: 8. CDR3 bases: TGTGCCAGCAACCTCCCAGGGGGCTTCTATGGCTACACCTTC. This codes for CASNLPGGFYGYTF.

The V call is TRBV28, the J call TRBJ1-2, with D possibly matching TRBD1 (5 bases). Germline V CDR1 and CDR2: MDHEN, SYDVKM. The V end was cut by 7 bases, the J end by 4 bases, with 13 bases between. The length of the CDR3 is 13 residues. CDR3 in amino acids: CASTSEGPYGYTF. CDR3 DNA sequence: TGTGCCAGCACCTCTGAGGGGCCCTATGGCTACACCTTC.

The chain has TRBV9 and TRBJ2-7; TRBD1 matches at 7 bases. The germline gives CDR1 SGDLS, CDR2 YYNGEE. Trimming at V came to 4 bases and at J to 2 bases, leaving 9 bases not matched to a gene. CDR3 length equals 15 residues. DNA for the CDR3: TGTGCCAGCAGCAACCACCGGGACAGTCCCTACGAGCAGTACTTC. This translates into CASSNHRDSPYEQYF.

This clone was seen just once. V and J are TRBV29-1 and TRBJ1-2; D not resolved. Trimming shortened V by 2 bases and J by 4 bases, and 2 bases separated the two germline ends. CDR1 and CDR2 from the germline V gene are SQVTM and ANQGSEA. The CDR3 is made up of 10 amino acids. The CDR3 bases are TGCAGCGTTGAAAGCTATGGCTACACCTTC. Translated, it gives CSVESYGYTF. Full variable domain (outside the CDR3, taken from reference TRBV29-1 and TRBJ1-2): SAVISQKPSRDICQRGTSLTIQCQVDSQVTMMFWYRQQPGQSLTLIATANQGSEATYESGFVIDKFPISRPNLTFSTLTVSNMSPEDSSIYLCSVESYGYTFGSGTRLTVV.

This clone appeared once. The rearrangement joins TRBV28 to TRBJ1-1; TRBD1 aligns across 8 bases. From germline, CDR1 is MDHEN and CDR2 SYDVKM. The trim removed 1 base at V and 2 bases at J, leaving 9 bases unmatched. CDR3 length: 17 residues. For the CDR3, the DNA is TGTGCCAGCAGTTTATCACCTGGAACAGGGGGAAACACTGAAGCTTTCTTT. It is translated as CASSLSPGTGGNTEAFF.

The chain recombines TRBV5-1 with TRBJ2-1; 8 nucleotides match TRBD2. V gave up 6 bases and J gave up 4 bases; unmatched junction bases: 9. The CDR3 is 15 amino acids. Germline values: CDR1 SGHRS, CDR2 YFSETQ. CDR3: CASKRAGEGYNEQFF. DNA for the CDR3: TGCGCCAGCAAAAGAGCGGGGGAGGGTTACAATGAGCAGTTCTTC.

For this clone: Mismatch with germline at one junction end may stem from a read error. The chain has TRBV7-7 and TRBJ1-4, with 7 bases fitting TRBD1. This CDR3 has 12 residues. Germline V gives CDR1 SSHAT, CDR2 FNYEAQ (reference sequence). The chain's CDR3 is CASSQTGEKLFF. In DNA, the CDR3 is TGTGCTAGCAGCCAAACAGGGGAGAAACTGTTTTTT.

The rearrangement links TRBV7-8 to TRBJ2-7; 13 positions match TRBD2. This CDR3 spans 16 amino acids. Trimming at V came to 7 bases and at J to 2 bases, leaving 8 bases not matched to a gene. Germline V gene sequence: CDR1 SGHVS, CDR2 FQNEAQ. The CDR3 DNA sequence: TGTGCCAGCATCGGCCCGGGACTAGCGGGGACCTACGAGCAGTACTTC. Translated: CASIGPGLAGTYEQYF.

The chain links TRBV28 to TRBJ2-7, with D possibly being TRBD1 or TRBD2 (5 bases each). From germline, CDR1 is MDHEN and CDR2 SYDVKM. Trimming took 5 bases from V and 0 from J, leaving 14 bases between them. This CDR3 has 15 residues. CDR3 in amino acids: CASSPTGLFSYEQYF. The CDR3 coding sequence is TGTGCCAGCAGTCCAACGGGGCTCTTCTCCTACGAGCAGTACTTC. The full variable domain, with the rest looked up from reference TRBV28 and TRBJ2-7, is DVKVTQSSRYLVKRTGEKVFLECVQDMDHENMFWYRQDPGLGLRLIYFSYDVKMKEKGDIPEGYSVSREKKERFSLILESASTNQTSMYLCASSPTGLFSYEQYFGPGTRLTVT.

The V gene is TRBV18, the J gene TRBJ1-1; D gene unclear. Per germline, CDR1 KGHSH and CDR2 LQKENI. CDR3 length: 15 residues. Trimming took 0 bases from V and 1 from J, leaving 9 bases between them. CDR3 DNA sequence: TGTGCCAGCTCACCACCAAACGGTGGGAACACTGAAGCTTTCTTT. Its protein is CASSPPNGGNTEAFF.

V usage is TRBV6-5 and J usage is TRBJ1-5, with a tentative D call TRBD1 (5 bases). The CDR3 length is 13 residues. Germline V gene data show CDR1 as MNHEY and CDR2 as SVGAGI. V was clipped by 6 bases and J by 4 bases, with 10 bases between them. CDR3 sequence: CASRAGGNQPQHF. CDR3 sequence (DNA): TGTGCCAGCAGGGCCGGGGGGAATCAGCCCCAGCATTTT.

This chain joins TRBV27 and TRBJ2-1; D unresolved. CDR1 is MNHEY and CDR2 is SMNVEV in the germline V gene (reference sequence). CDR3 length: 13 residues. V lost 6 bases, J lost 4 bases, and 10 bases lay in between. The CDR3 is CASRRSAYNEQFF. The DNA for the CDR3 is TGTGCCAGCAGGCGGAGCGCTTACAATGAGCAGTTCTTC.

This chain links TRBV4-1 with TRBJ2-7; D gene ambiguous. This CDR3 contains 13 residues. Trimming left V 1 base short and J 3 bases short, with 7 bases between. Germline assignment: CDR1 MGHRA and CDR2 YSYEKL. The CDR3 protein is CASSQVLGYEQYF. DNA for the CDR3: TGCGCCAGCAGCCAAGTCCTGGGCTACGAGCAGTACTTC.

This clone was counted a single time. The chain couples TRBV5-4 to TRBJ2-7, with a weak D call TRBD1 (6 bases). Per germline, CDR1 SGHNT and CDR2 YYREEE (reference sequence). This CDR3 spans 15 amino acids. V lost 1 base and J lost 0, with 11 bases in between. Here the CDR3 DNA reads TGTGCCAGCAGCTTGCTCCGGGACAACTCCTACGAGCAGTACTTC. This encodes CASSLLRDNSYEQYF.